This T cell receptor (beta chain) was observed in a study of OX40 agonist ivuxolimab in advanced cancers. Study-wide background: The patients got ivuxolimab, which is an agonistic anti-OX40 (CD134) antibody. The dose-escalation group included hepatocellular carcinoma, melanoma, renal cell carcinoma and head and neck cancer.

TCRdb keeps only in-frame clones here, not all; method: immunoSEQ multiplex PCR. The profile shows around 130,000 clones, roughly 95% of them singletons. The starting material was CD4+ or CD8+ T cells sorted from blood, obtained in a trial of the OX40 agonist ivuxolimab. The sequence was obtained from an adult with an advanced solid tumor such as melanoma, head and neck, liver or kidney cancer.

The chain's CDR3 is CASSKGQGRSYNEQFF. CDR3 DNA: TGTGCCAGCAGTAAGGGACAGGGGAGGTCCTACAATGAGCAGTTCTTC. The chain carries TRBV6-6 and TRBJ2-1; 10 nucleotides align to TRBD1. This CDR3 is built from 16 residues. With 5 bases clipped from V and 1 base from J, the junction kept 5 bases outside the gene matches. Germline CDR1 and CDR2: MNHNY and SVGAGI (reference sequence).